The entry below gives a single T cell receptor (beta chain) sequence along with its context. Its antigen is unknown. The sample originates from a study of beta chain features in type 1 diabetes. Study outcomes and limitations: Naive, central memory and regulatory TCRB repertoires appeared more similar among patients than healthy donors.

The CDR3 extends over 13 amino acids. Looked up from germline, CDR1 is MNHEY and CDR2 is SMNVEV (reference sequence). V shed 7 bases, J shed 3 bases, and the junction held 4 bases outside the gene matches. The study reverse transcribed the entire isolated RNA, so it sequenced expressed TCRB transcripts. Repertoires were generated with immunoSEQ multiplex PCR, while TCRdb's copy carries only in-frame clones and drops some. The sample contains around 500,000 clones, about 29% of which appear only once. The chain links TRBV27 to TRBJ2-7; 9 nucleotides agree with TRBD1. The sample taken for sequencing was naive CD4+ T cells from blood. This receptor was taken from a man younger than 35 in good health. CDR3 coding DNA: TGTGCCAGCAAAGGGGACAGGGACTACGAGCAGTACTTC. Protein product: CASKGDRDYEQYF.